There are a few counts of the clone carrying this TCR beta chain. The V and J ends lost 5 bases and 0 bases respectively, with 7 bases between them. CDR1 is DFQATT and CDR2 is SNEGSKA in the germline V gene (reference sequence). The CDR3 length is 12 residues. This sample stems from a study of T-cell reconstitution after alpha-beta-depleted transplantation in children. Preparing the TCRbeta library involved the use of unique molecular identifiers. TCRdb ran MiXCR on the PCR reads and lists one entry per CDR3 protein. The table has about 340,000 distinct CDR3 sequences, 10% seen once. This chain uses TRBV20-1 with TRBJ1-1; possible D gene TRBD1, 5 bases. The source of this sequence is a human donor who donated a stem cell graft to a child with acute lymphoblastic leukemia. The sample was PBMCs from the stem cell graft donor, taken from the stem cell graft. CDR3 sequence reads: CSAVRVNTEAFF. CDR3 coding DNA: TGCAGTGCTGTCAGGGTGAACACTGAAGCTTTCTTT.